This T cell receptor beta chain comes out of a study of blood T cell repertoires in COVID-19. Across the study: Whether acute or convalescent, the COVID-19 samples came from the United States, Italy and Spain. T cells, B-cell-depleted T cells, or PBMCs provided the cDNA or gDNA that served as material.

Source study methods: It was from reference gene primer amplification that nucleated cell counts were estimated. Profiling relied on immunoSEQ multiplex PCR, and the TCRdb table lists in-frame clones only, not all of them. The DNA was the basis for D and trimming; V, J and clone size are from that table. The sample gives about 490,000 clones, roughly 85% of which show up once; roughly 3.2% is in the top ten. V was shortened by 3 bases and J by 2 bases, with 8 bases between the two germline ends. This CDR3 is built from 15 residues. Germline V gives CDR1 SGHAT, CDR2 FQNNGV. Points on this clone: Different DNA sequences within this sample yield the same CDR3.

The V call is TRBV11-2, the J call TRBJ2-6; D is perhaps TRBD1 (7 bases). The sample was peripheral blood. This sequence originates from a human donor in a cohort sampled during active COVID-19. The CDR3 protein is CASSFRGAGANVLTF. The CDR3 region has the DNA TGTGCCAGCAGCTTCAGGGGGGCTGGGGCCAACGTCCTGACTTTC.